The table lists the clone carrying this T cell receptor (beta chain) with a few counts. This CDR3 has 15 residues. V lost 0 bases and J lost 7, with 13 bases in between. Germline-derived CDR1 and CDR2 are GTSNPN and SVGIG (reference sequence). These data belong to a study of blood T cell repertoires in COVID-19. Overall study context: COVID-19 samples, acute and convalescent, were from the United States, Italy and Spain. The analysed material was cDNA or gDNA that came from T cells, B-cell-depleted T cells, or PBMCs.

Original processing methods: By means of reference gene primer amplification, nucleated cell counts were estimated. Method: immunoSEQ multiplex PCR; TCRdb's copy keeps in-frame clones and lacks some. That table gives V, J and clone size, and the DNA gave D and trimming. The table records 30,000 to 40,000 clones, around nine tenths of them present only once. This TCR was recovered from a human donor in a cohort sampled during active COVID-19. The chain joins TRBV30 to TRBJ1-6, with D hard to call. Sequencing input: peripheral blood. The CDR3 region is CAWSVREALNSPLHF. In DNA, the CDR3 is TGTGCCTGGAGTGTACGGGAAGCCCTAAATTCACCCCTCCACTTT.